These T cell receptor beta chains were read from a single sample in a study of shared clonotypes between healthy human individuals. Profiled with immunoSEQ multiplex PCR; TCRdb holds only in-frame clones, not every one. This table has about 510,000 clones, approximately 95% appearing once. The sample was naive CD4+ T cells sorted from blood. The source is a woman aged 25 to 39 in good health. The CDR3 runs from the conserved cysteine through the conserved F or W. D genes are given only for firm matches. Rows may omit the clone size; those that give it use once, few, many or a size class.

V gene	clone size	J gene	D gene	CDR3 DNA	CDR3 protein
TRBV1	-	TRBJ2-1	-	TGCACCTCGGTCGGTAGCGGGCCCGCCTCCTACAATGAGCAGTTCTTC	CTSVGSGPASYNEQFF
TRBV28	-	TRBJ1-2	-	TGTGCCAGCAGTTTATTTAGCCTTTCTGGCTACACCTTC	CASSLFSLSGYTF
TRBV10-3	-	TRBJ2-7	TRBD1	TGTGCCATCAGTCCCAGGGACAGGGGAGAGTCCTACGAGCAGTACTTC	CAISPRDRGESYEQYF
TRBV18	once	TRBJ2-7	-	TGTGCCAGCTCAAGACAAGGGACGGAGAGCTCCTACGAGCAGTACTTC	CASSRQGTESSYEQYF
TRBV28	-	TRBJ2-7	-	TGTGCCAGCAGTCCCACTCCCCAGGCCCAAGGAGAAAACTTC	CASSPTPQAQGENF
TRBV30	-	TRBJ1-4	-	TGTGCCTGGAATGTGGGGCCAACTAATGAAAAACTGTTTTTT	CAWNVGPTNEKLFF
TRBV2	-	TRBJ2-1	TRBD1	TGTGCCAGCAGGGGGACAGTAGACTACAATGAGCAGTTCTTC	CASRGTVDYNEQFF
TRBV7-2	-	TRBJ2-7	-	TGTGCCAGCAGCTTAAGCCACTCCCAGGGCGAGCAGTACTTC	CASSLSHSQGEQYF
TRBV2	-	TRBJ2-1	TRBD2	TGTGCCAGCACCCCAGAGGGTGCGGGGGGATACAATGAGCAGTTCTTC	CASTPEGAGGYNEQFF
TRBV28	once	TRBJ2-7	-	TGTGCCAGCAGGCGTTCTAGCGTTTCCTACGAGCAGTACTTC	CASRRSSVSYEQYF
TRBV7-8	-	TRBJ2-5	TRBD2	TGTGCCAGCAGCGGGGAGATTCGGAGCGGGAGAGTTATAGAGACCCAGTACTTC	CASSGEIRSGRVIETQYF
TRBV10-3	-	TRBJ2-1	-	TGTGCCATCAGATCCAGCCTGGGTGCGGTTGAGCAGTTCTTC	CAIRSSLGAVEQFF